These 27 T cell receptor beta chains came from one sample sequenced in a study of blood T cells in healthy people across ages. Sample-barcoded 5' priming and a J-beta primer mix drove a second PCR of 7 to 11 cycles. TCRdb used MiXCR to reprocess the 5' RACE reads, holding one entry per CDR3 protein. This table holds roughly 1,700,000 distinct CDR3 sequences, about 30% found once. The sequenced material came from blood. The receptor set was obtained from a young woman in good health.

Note on this clonotype: A single base separates this from a much larger clone, so it may be a read error. The chain is built from TRBV7-2 and TRBJ2-1, with D unresolved. CDR3 length: 13 residues. V was clipped by 3 bases and J by 4 bases, with 7 bases between them. Germline V gene sequence: CDR1 SGHTA, CDR2 FQGNSA. Here the CDR3 DNA reads TGTGCCAGCAGCTTCGACTTTTACAATGAGCAGTTCTTC. This gives the protein CASSFDFYNEQFF.

Many counts were recorded for this clonotype. This chain joins TRBV7-9 and TRBJ2-6; perhaps TRBD2 as D (5 bases). The length of the CDR3 is 16 residues. Trimming removed 3 bases from V and 4 bases from J, with 13 bases in between. CDR1 SEHNR and CDR2 FQNEAQ come from the germline V gene (reference sequence). As DNA, the CDR3 is TGTGCCAGCAGCTTCCCTAGCTCTTTAGGGGCCAACGTCCTGACTTTC. It is translated as CASSFPSSLGANVLTF.

This clonotype came up many times. This rearrangement joins TRBV20-1 to TRBJ2-1; 7 nucleotides align to TRBD1. J was trimmed by 3 bases and V by 5 bases; bases with no gene match: 7. Germline V lookup: CDR1 DFQATT, CDR2 SNEGSKA (reference sequence). The CDR3 extends over 14 amino acids. CDR3 loop: CSAGETGHYNEQFF. The CDR3 nucleotides are TGCAGTGCTGGGGAGACAGGGCACTACAATGAGCAGTTCTTC.

This clonotype was found a few times. Mismatch with germline at one junction end may stem from a read error. The chain employs TRBV10-3 and TRBJ2-3; a weak D match, TRBD1 (5 bases). CDR3 length: 18 amino acids. CDR1 ENHRY and CDR2 SYGVKD come from the germline V gene. CDR3 DNA: TGTGCCATCAGTCAGTCCCCTGACAGCAGTACTAGCACAGATACGCAGTATTTT. As protein: CAISQSPDSSTSTDTQYF.

This clonotype was recorded only once. CDR3 amino acids: CASSPTASSPTDTQYF. The CDR3 DNA follows: TGTGCCAGCAGCCCGACAGCCAGCAGCCCCACAGATACGCAGTATTTT. J is TRBJ2-3 and V is TRBV7-8, with TRBD1 as a possible D gene (5 bases). Trimming stripped 5 bases from V and 2 bases from J, with 17 bases between. The CDR3 contains 16 residues. Germline V gene sequence: CDR1 SGHVS, CDR2 FQNEAQ.

This chain links TRBV4-1 with TRBJ2-5, with TRBD2 identical over 7 bases. Germline V gives CDR1 MGHRA, CDR2 YSYEKL. V lost 1 base to trimming and J lost 5 bases; unmatched junction nucleotides: 10. The CDR3 has 16 residues. The DNA for the CDR3 is TGCGCCAGCAGCCAAGCTAGGGCTAGCGGATCGGAGACCCAGTACTTC. This codes for CASSQARASGSETQYF.

This clonotype was seen ten or more times. The chain couples TRBV5-1 to TRBJ1-4; tentative D call: TRBD1 (5 bases). Germline V CDR1 and CDR2: SGHRS, YFSETQ. V was pared by 1 base and J by 6 bases, with 13 bases between. CDR3 length equals 15 residues. The CDR3 sequence is CASSLTGTVHEKLFF. The CDR3 coding sequence is TGCGCCAGCAGCTTGACCGGGACGGTGCATGAAAAACTGTTTTTT.

This clonotype was seen a handful of times. The gene calls are TRBV12-3 or TRBV12-4 and TRBJ2-1, with D possibly TRBD2 on 6 matching bases. The CDR3 runs 12 residues. V dropped 7 bases and J dropped 7 bases, with 11 bases sitting between them. CDR3 residues: CASNIRENEQFF. CDR3 in DNA: TGTGCCAGCAATATACGGGAGAATGAGCAGTTCTTC.

A few counts support this clonotype. The genes are TRBV27 and TRBJ1-5; D unclear. V shed 3 bases and J shed 6 bases, with 6 bases lying between them. This CDR3 has 12 residues. Germline lookup yields CDR1 MNHEY and CDR2 SMNVEV (reference sequence). CDR3 loop: CASSFVGQPQHF. Written as DNA, the CDR3 is TGTGCCAGCAGTTTTGTGGGTCAGCCCCAGCATTTT.

The rearrangement links TRBV12-3 or TRBV12-4 to TRBJ1-5, with TRBD1 matching over 10 bases. The V segment lost 11 bases and the J segment 11 bases; nucleotides outside the gene matches: 15. The CDR3 is 14 residues long. The CDR3 protein is CASGTGAPQSAQHF. The CDR3, as DNA: TGTGCCTCGGGGACAGGGGCCCCACAGTCGGCCCAGCATTTT.

This clonotype was seen a handful of times. The chain uses TRBV9 and TRBJ2-2; 8 bases match TRBD1. From germline, CDR1 is SGDLS and CDR2 YYNGEE. The CDR3 is 14 amino acids. Trimming removed 3 bases from V and 5 bases from J; junction bases left unmatched: 3. The CDR3 nucleotides read TGTGCCAGCAGCGGGACAGGGCGGACCGGGGAGCTGTTTTTT. It encodes CASSGTGRTGELFF. The full variable domain, completed using reference TRBV9 and TRBJ2-2, is DSGVTQTPKHLITATGQRVTLRCSPRSGDLSVYWYQQSLDQGLQFLIQYYNGEERAKGNILERFSAQQFPDLHSELNLSSLELGDSALYFCASSGTGRTGELFFGEGSRLTVL.

The V call is TRBV11-1, the J call TRBJ2-7; D is uncertain. Germline CDR1 is SGHAT and CDR2 is FQDESV (reference sequence). This CDR3 has 12 residues. V was cut by 5 bases and J by 4 bases, with 9 bases left in between. CDR3: CASSKSRYEQYF. The CDR3 bases are TGTGCCAGCAGCAAGTCTAGGTACGAGCAGTACTTC.

This clonotype was found a few times. This chain uses TRBV7-9 with TRBJ2-5; no firm D call. The CDR3 sequence is 14 residues long. In germline, CDR1 is SEHNR, CDR2 FQNEAQ (reference sequence). V was clipped by 6 bases and J by 5 bases, with 16 bases between them. The DNA for the CDR3 is TGTGCCAGCAGACCTGCCGAGCAGCTGGAGACCCAGTACTTC. Translated: CASRPAEQLETQYF.

Concerning this clonotype itself: In this CDR3 the conserved last residue, phenylalanine or tryptophan, is missing, so a read error is likely. This sequence joins TRBV20-1 and TRBJ2-1; TRBD2 matches 7 bases. Trimming removed 4 bases from V and 4 bases from J; junction bases left unmatched: 7. The CDR3 length is 14 residues. CDR1 DFQATT and CDR2 SNEGSKA come from the germline V gene (reference sequence). Here the CDR3 reads CSAIPASGYNEQFC. In DNA form, the CDR3 reads TGCAGTGCTATTCCGGCTAGCGGATACAATGAGCAGTTCTGC.

This clonotype was observed a handful of times. V usage is TRBV13 and J usage is TRBJ2-7; no clear D gene. Germline-derived CDR1 and CDR2 are PRHDT and FYEKMQ (reference sequence). The V and J ends lost 0 bases and 2 bases respectively, with 8 bases between them. The CDR3 contains 14 residues. This CDR3 is CASSLGDQAYEQYF. CDR3 in DNA: TGTGCCAGCAGCTTAGGGGACCAAGCCTACGAGCAGTACTTC.

There are a few counts of this clonotype. J is TRBJ2-5 and V is TRBV5-6, with TRBD1 as a possible D gene (5 bases). The CDR3 has 14 residues. Deletions cut 1 base from V and 7 bases from J, with 14 bases between. CDR1 is SGHDT and CDR2 is YYEEEE in the germline V gene. CDR3 DNA sequence: TGTGCCAGCAGCTTGAGGCAGGGATCAGGGACCCAGTACTTC. Its protein is CASSLRQGSGTQYF.

The CDR3 is CASRGSGVAYNEQFF. CDR3 DNA sequence: TGTGCCAGCAGGGGGAGCGGGGTTGCCTACAATGAGCAGTTCTTC. V is TRBV6-6 and J is TRBJ2-1, with 7 positions matching TRBD2. The germline gives CDR1 MNHNY, CDR2 SVGAGI (reference sequence). Trimming removed 6 bases from V and 2 bases from J; junction bases left unmatched: 7. This CDR3 comprises 15 residues.

This chain uses TRBV18 with TRBJ1-4; no firm D call. V shed 2 bases and J shed 7 bases, with 8 bases lying between them. This CDR3 contains 13 residues. The germline CDR1 and CDR2 sequences are KGHSH and LQKENI. As DNA, the CDR3 is TGTGCCAGCTCACCAGATCAGAGTGAAAAACTGTTTTTT. This translates into CASSPDQSEKLFF.

In its sample, this clonotype was seen many times. J is TRBJ1-5 and V is TRBV29-1; TRBD1 might be the D (6 bases). CDR3 length: 14 amino acids. Germline CDR1 SQVTM, CDR2 ANQGSEA. V was clipped by 4 bases and J by 5 bases, with 15 bases between them. CDR3 sequence reads: CSVVTQGFDQPQHF. The CDR3 nucleotides read TGCAGCGTTGTCACCCAGGGGTTTGATCAGCCCCAGCATTTT.

This sequence joins TRBV18 and TRBJ2-2; maybe TRBD1 (5 bases). The germline CDR1 and CDR2 sequences are KGHSH and LQKENI. With 8 bases removed from V and 2 bases from J, the gap between germline ends came to 12 bases. This CDR3 has 14 amino acids. In nucleotides, the CDR3 is TGTGCCAGCGGAGACAGCAGAAACACCGGGGAGCTGTTTTTT. Translation gives CASGDSRNTGELFF.

The CDR3 region has the DNA TGCAGTGCCCCACCCAGCGGCAACACAGATACGCAGTATTTT. This translates into CSAPPSGNTDTQYF. The rearrangement uses TRBV20-1 and TRBJ2-3, with D perhaps matching TRBD2 (5 bases). V was trimmed by 6 bases and J by 2 bases, leaving 15 bases between them. The CDR3 has 14 amino acids. CDR1 and CDR2 from the germline V gene are DFQATT and SNEGSKA (reference sequence).

The V call is TRBV7-6, the J call TRBJ2-7; TRBD2 agrees at 8 bases. Germline V gene data show CDR1 as SGHVS and CDR2 as FNYEAQ. The trim removed 4 bases at V and 4 bases at J, leaving 6 bases unmatched. CDR3 size: 14 residues. This chain's CDR3 is CASSSGLGQYEQYF. The CDR3 bases are TGTGCCAGCAGCTCGGGACTAGGTCAATACGAGCAGTACTTC.

In the case of this clonotype: A single base separates this from a much larger clone, so it may be a read error. This chain joins TRBV20-1 and TRBJ2-7; TRBD2 matches 7 bases. The CDR3 is made up of 15 amino acids. Germline-derived CDR1 and CDR2 are DFQATT and SNEGSKA (reference sequence). The DNA of the CDR3 is TGCAGTGCTCCCCAGACTAGCTCGCCATCCTGCGAGCAGTACTTC. Its translation is CSAPQTSSPSCEQYF.

A few counts support this clonotype. V usage is TRBV18 and J usage is TRBJ1-2; a possible D gene is TRBD1 (6 bases). CDR1 is KGHSH, CDR2 LQKENI, per germline. The CDR3 is 16 residues long. V was cut by 3 bases and J by 2 bases, with 16 bases left in between. CDR3 residues: CASSPTPLRGNYGYTF. CDR3 nucleotide sequence: TGTGCCAGCTCACCCACCCCCCTCAGGGGCAACTATGGCTACACCTTC.

The chain has TRBV6-5 and TRBJ1-5; D might be TRBD1 (5 bases). The V and J ends lost 5 bases and 5 bases respectively, with 16 bases between them. The length of the CDR3 is 15 residues. Germline V CDR1 and CDR2: MNHEY, SVGAGI. DNA for the CDR3: TGTGCCAGCAGTCCTCAACGGGGGGGATATCAGCCCCAGCATTTT. Its translation: CASSPQRGGYQPQHF.

This clonotype was detected a few times. The rearrangement links TRBV20-1 to TRBJ1-2; tentatively, D is TRBD1 (6 bases). In germline, CDR1 is DFQATT, CDR2 SNEGSKA (reference sequence). This CDR3 region has 11 residues. Trimming stripped 2 bases from V and 8 bases from J, with 9 bases between. CDR3: CSARSDRGYTF. The DNA for the CDR3 is TGCAGTGCTAGAAGCGACAGGGGCTACACCTTC.

This clonotype was detected only a few times. The junction and the germline gene differ at one end; a read error may be behind it. V is TRBV5-1 and J is TRBJ2-3; 8 bases are shared with TRBD2. CDR1 and CDR2 from the germline V gene are SGHRS and YFSETQ. The CDR3 contains 16 residues. The CDR3 DNA reads TGCGCCGGCAGAAGAGAACTAGCGGCGTTCACAGATACGCAGTATTTT. Translation: CAGRRELAAFTDTQYF.